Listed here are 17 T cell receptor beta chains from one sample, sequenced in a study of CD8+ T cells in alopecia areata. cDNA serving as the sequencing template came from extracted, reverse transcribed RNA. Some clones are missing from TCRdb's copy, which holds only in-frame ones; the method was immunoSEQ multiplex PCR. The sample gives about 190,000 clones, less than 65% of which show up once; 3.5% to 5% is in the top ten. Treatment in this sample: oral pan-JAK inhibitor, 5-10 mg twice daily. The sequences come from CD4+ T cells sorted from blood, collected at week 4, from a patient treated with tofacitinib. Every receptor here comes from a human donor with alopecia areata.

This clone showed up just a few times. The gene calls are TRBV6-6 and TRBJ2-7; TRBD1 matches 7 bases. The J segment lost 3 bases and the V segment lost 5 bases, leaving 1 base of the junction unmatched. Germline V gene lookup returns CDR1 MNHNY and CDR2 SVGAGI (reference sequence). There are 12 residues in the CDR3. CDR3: CASSRDSYEQYF. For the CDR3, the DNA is TGTGCCAGCAGTCGGGACAGCTACGAGCAGTACTTC.

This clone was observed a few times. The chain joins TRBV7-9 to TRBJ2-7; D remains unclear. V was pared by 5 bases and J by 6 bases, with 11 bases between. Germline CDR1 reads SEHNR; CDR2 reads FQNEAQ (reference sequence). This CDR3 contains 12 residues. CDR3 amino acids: CASSTPRSEQYF. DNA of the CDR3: TGTGCCAGCAGCACCCCAAGGTCCGAGCAGTACTTC.

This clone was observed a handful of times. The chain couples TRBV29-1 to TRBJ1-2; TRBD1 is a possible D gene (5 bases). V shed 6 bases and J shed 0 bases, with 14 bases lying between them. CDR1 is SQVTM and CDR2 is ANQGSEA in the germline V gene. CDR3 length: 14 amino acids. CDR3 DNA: TGCAGCGTCCAACGGGACGGAACTAACTATGGCTACACCTTC. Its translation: CSVQRDGTNYGYTF.

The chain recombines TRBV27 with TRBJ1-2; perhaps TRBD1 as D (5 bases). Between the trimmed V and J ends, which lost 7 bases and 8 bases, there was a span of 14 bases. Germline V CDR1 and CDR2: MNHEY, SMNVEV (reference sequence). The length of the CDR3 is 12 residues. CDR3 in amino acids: CASKAIGEGYTF. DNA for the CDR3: TGTGCCAGCAAGGCAATAGGGGAGGGCTACACCTTC.

CDR3 region: CSATPDSSYEQYF. CDR3 sequence (DNA): TGCAGCGCCACCCCGGACAGCTCCTACGAGCAGTACTTC. The genes are TRBV29-1 and TRBJ2-7; D is possibly TRBD1 (6 bases). This CDR3 has 13 amino acids. V was pared by 7 bases and J by 0 bases, with 13 bases between. CDR1 is SQVTM and CDR2 is ANQGSEA in the germline V gene.

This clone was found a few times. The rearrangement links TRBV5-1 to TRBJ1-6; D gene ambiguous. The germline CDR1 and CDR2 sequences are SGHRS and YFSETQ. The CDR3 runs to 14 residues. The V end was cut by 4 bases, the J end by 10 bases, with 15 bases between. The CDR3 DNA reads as TGCGCCAGCAGCCCGGGCCCATCTGGATCACCCCTCCACTTT. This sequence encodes CASSPGPSGSPLHF.

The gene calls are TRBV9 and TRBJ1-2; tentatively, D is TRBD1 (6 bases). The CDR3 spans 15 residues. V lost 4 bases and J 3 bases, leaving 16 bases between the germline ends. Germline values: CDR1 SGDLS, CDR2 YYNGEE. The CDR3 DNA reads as TGTGCCAGCAGCCTAACAGGGAAGGGGGACTATGGCTACACCTTC. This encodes CASSLTGKGDYGYTF.

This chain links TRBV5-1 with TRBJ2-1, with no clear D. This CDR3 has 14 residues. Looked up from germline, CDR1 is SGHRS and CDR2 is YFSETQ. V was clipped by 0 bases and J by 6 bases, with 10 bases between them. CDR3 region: CASSLDSVPNEQFF. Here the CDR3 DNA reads TGCGCCAGCAGCTTGGACTCGGTCCCCAATGAGCAGTTCTTC.

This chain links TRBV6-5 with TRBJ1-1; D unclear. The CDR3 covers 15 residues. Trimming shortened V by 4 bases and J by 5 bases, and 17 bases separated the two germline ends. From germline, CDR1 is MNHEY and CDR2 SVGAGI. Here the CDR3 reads CASSSPAKGETEAFF. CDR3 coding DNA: TGTGCCAGCAGTTCCCCGGCGAAGGGTGAGACTGAAGCTTTCTTT.

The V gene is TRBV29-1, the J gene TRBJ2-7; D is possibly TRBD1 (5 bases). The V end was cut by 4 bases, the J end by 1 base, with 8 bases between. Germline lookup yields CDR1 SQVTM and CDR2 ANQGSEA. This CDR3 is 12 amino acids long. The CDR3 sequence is CSVADSSYEQYF. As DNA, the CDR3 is TGCAGCGTTGCCGACAGTTCCTACGAGCAGTACTTC.

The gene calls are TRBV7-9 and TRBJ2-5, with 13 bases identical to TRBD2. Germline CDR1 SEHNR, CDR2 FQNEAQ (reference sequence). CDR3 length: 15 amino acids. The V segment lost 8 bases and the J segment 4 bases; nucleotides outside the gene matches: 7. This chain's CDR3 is CASAEGLAGIETQYF. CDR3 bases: TGTGCCAGCGCAGAGGGACTAGCGGGGATAGAGACCCAGTACTTC.

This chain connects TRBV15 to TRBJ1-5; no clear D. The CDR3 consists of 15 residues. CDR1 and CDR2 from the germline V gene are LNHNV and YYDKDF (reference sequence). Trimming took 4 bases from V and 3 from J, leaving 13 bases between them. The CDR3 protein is CATSIDRRDNQPQHF. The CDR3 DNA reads TGTGCCACCAGCATAGATAGAAGGGACAATCAGCCCCAGCATTTT. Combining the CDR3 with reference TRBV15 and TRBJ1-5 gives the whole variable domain DAMVIQNPRYQVTQFGKPVTLSCSQTLNHNVMYWYQQKSSQAPKLLFHYYDKDFNNEADTPDNFQSRRPNTSFCFLDIRSPGLGDTAMYLCATSIDRRDNQPQHFGDGTRLSIL.

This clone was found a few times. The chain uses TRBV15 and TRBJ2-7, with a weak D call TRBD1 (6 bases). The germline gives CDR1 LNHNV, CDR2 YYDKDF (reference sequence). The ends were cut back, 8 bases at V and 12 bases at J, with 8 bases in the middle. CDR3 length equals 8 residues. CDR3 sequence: CATDRPYF. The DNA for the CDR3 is TGTGCCACCGACAGGCCGTACTTC.

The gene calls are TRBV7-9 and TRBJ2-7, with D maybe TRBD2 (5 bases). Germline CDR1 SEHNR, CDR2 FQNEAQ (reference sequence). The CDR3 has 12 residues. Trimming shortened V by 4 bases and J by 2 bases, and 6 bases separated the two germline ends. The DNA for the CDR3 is TGTGCCAGCAGCTCCGGGACCTACGAGCAGTACTTC. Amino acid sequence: CASSSGTYEQYF.

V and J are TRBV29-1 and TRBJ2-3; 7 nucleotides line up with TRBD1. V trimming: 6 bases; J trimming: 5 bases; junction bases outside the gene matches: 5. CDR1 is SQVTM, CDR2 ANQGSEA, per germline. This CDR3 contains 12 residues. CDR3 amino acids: CSVRTGEDTQYF. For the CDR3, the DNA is TGCAGCGTAAGAACAGGGGAAGATACGCAGTATTTT.

CDR3 residues: CASSRGLPAGGELFF. For the CDR3, the DNA is TGTGCCAGCAGCCGGGGACTTCCGGCAGGAGGGGAGCTGTTTTTT. V gene TRBV4-2 combines with J gene TRBJ2-2, with D possibly being TRBD2 (6 bases). Germline lookup yields CDR1 LGHNA and CDR2 YNFKEQ. The CDR3 has 15 amino acids. V was cut by 4 bases and J by 8 bases, with 17 bases left in between.

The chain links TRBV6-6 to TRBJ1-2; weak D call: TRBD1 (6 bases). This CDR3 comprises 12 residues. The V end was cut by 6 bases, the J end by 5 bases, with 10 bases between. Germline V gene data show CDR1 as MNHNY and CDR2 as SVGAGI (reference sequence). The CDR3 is CASSQQGYGYTF. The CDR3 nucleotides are TGTGCCAGCAGCCAACAGGGTTATGGCTACACCTTC.